This T cell receptor (beta chain) originates from a study of CD8 T cells in ankylosing spondylitis. Study findings and constraints: According to the report, clones linked to the disease were significantly enriched in matched synovial fluid samples taken from ankylosing spondylitis patients. What appeared characteristic of ankylosing spondylitis blood was a TCR beta motif of eight highly homologous variants.

This CDR3 region has 16 residues. V dropped 2 bases and J dropped 2; count of bases not matched to a gene: 5. The germline gives CDR1 MNHEY, CDR2 SVGEGT. MiXCR was run by TCRdb on the 5' RACE reads, yielding one entry per CDR3 protein. The sample has 200,000 to 300,000 distinct CDR3 sequences, roughly a tenth seen once; the top ten hold 2.5% to 3%. Worth noting for this clonotype: Its antigen is not identified.

V is TRBV6-2 or TRBV6-3 and J is TRBJ2-7; 11 bases line up with TRBD2. The TCR was taken from a male donor with ankylosing spondylitis or in good health (not recorded which). Sequencing used blood, either unsorted or a sorted T cell fraction (not recorded which). CDR3 DNA sequence: TGTGCCAGCAGTTACCCGGGACTAGCGGCGACCTACGAGCAGTACTTC. Amino acid sequence: CASSYPGLAATYEQYF.